This T cell receptor (beta chain) was sequenced in a study of blood T cell repertoires in COVID-19. The protocol was immunoSEQ multiplex PCR, while the TCRdb copy is restricted to in-frame clones and leaves out a portion. The sample holds fewer than 50,000 clones, about nine tenths seen once. Trimming took 6 bases from V and 7 from J, leaving 13 bases between them. Germline V CDR1 and CDR2: LNHNV, YYDKDF (reference sequence). This CDR3 region has 14 residues. The clonotype comes from a human donor in a cohort sampled during active COVID-19. Sequencing was carried out using peripheral blood. This sequence joins TRBV15 and TRBJ1-6; tentative D call: TRBD1 (5 bases). The CDR3 here is CATSPDSPNSPLHF. In DNA, the CDR3 is TGTGCCACCAGTCCTGACAGTCCCAATTCACCCCTCCACTTT.